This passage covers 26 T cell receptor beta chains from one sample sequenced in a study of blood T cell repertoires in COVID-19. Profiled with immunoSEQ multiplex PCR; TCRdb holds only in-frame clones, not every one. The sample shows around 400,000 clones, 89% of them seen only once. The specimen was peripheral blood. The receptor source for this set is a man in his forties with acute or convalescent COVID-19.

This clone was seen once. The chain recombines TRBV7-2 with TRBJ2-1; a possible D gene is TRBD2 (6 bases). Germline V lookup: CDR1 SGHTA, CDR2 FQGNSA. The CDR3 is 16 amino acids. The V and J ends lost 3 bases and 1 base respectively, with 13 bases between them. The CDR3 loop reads CASSLGRLVSYNEQFF. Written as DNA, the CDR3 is TGTGCCAGCAGCTTGGGTCGACTAGTTTCCTACAATGAGCAGTTCTTC.

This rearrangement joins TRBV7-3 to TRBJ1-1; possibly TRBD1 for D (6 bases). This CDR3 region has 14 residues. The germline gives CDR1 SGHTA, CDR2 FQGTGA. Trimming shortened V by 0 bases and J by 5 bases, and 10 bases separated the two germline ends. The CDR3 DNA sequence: TGTGCCAGCAGCTTAACGGGGGCACGAACTGAAGCTTTCTTT. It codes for CASSLTGARTEAFF.

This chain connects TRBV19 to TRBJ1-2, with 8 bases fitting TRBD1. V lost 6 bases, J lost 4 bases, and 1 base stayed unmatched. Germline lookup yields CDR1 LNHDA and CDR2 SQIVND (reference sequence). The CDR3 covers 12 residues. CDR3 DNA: TGTGCCAGTAGCACAGGGGGCTATGGCTACACCTTC. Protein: CASSTGGYGYTF.

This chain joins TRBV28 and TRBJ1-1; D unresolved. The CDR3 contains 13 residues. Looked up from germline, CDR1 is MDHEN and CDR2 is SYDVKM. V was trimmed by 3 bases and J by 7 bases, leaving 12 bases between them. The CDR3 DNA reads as TGTGCCAGCAGTTTGGGCATCAACCTTGAAGCTTTCTTT. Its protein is CASSLGINLEAFF.

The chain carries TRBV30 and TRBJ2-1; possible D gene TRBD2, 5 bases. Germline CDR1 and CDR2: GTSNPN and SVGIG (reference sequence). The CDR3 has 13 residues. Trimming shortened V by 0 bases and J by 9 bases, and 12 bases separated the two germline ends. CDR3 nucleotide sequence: TGTGCCTGGAGTGTAAAGGCCGGAGGTGAGCAGTTCTTC. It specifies CAWSVKAGGEQFF.

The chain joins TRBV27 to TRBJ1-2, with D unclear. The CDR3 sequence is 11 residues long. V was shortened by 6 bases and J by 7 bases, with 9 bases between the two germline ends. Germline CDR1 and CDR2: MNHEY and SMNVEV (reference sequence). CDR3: CASRSLSGYTF. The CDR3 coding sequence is TGTGCCAGCAGGAGCCTCTCTGGCTACACCTTC.

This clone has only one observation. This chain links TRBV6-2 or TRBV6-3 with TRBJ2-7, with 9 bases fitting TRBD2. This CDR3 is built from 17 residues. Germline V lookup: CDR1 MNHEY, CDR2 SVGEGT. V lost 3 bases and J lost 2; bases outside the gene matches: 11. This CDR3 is CASSYPLAGPVTYEQYF. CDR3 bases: TGTGCCAGCAGTTATCCACTAGCGGGTCCCGTGACCTACGAGCAGTACTTC.

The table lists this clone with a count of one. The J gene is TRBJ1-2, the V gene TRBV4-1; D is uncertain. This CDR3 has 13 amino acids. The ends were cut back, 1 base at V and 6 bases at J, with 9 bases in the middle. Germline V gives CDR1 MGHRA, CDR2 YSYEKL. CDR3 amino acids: CASSQVGVNGYTF. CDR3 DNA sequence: TGCGCCAGCAGCCAAGTAGGAGTTAATGGCTACACCTTC.

CDR3 in DNA: TGTGCCAGCAGAAGGACAGGGGGTAACTTAGAGACCCAGTACTTC. Its protein is CASRRTGGNLETQYF. This chain connects TRBV5-8 to TRBJ2-5, with 10 positions matching TRBD1. The CDR3 loop spans 15 amino acids. Germline loops: CDR1 SGHTS, CDR2 YDEGEE. J was trimmed by 4 bases and V by 5 bases; bases with no gene match: 8.

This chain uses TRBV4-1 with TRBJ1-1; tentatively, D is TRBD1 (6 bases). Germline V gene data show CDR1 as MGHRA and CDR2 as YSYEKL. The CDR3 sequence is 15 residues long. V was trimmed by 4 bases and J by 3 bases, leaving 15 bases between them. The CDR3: CASSRLQGLDTEAFF. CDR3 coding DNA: TGCGCCAGCAGCCGGCTACAGGGATTGGACACTGAAGCTTTCTTT.

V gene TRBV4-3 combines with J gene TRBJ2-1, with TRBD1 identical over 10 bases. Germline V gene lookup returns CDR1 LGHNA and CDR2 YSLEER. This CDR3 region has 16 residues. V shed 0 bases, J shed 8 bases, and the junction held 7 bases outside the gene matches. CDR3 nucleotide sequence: TGCGCCAGCAGCCAAGACCCAGGACAGGGGGGCGATGAGCAGTTCTTC. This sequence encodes CASSQDPGQGGDEQFF.

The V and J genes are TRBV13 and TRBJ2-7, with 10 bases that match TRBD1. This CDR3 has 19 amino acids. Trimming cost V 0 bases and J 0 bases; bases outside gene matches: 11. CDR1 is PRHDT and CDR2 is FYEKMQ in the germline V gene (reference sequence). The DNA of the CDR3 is TGTGCCAGCAGCTTAGGCCCGGGACAGGGGTATGCCGACTCCTACGAGCAGTACTTC. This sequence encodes CASSLGPGQGYADSYEQYF.

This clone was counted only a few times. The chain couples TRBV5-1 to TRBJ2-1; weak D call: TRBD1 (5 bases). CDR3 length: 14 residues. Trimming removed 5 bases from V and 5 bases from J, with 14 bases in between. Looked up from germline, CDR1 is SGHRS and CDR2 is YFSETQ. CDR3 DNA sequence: TGCGCCAGCAGGTTGTCAGGGATTAACAATGAGCAGTTCTTC. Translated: CASRLSGINNEQFF. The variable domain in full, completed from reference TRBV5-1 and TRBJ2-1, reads KAGVTQTPRYLIKTRGQQVTLSCSPISGHRSVSWYQQTPGQGLQFLFEYFSETQRNKGNFPGRFSGRQFSNSRSEMNVSTLELGDSALYLCASRLSGINNEQFFGPGTRLTVL.

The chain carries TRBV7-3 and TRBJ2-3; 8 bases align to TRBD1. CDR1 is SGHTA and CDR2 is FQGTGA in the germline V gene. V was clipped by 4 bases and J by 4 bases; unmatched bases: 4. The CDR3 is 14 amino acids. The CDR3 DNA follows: TGTGCCAGCAGCTGGACAGGGAGGTCAGATACGCAGTATTTT. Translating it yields CASSWTGRSDTQYF.

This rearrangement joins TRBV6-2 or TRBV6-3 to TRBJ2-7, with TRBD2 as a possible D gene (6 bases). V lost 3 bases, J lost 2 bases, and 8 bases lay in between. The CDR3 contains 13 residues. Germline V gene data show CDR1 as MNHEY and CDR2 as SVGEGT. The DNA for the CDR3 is TGTGCCAGCAGTTATCGGACTACCTACGAGCAGTACTTC. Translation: CASSYRTTYEQYF.

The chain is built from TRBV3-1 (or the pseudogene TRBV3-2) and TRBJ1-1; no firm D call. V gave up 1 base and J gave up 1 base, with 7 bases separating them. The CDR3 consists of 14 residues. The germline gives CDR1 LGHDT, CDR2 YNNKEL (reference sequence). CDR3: CASSQVYGNTEAFF. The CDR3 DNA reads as TGTGCCAGCAGCCAAGTCTACGGGAACACTGAAGCTTTCTTT.

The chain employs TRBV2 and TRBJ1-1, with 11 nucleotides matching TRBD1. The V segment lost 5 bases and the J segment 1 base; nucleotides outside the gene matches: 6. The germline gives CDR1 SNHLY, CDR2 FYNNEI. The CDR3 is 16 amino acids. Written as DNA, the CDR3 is TGTGCCAGCAGTAGGGGGACAGGGGGAGCGAACACTGAAGCTTTCTTT. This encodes CASSRGTGGANTEAFF. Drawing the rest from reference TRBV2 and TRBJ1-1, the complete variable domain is EPEVTQTPSHQVTQMGQEVILRCVPISNHLYFYWYRQILGQKVEFLVSFYNNEISEKSEIFDDQFSVERPDGSNFTLKIRSTKLEDSAMYFCASSRGTGGANTEAFFGQGTRLTVV.

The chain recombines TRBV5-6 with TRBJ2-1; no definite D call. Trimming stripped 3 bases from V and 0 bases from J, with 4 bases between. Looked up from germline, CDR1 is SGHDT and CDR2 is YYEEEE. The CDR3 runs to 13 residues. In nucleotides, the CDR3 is TGTGCCAGCAGCTCTAGCTCCTACAATGAGCAGTTCTTC. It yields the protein CASSSSSYNEQFF.

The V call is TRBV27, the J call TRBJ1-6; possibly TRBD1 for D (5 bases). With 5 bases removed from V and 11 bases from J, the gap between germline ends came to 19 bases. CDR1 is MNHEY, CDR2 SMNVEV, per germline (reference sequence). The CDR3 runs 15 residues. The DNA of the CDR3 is TGTGCCAGCAGTCCAAGCGGGGCCACCCTTCCACCCCTCCACTTT. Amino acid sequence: CASSPSGATLPPLHF.

CDR3 sequence reads: CASSLDSPNTGELFF. Written as DNA, the CDR3 is TGTGCCAGCAGTCTGGACAGCCCGAACACCGGGGAGCTGTTTTTT. The V call is TRBV6-5, the J call TRBJ2-2; tentative D call: TRBD1 (6 bases). The V gene's germline CDR1 is MNHEY and CDR2 SVGAGI. The CDR3 consists of 15 residues. The V end lost 5 bases, the J end lost 0 bases, and 10 bases lay between the germline ends.

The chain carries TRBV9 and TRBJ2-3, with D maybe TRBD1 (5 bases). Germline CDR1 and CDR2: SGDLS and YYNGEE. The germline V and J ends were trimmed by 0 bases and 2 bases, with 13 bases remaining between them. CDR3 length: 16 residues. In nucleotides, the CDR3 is TGTGCCAGCAGCGTAGCTGGGGCAGGAGTCACAGATACGCAGTATTTT. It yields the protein CASSVAGAGVTDTQYF.

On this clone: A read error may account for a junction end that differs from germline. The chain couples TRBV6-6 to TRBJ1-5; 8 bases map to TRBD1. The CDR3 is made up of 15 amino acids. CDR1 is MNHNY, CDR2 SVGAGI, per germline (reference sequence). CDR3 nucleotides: TGTGCCAGCAGTGACTCCAGGGGGCCGTGGCAGCCCCAGCATTTT. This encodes CASSDSRGPWQPQHF.

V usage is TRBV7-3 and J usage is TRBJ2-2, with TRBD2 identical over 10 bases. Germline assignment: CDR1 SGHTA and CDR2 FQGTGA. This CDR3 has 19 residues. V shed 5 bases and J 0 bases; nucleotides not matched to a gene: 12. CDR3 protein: CASSAPERGGFANTGELFF. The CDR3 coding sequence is TGTGCCAGCAGCGCCCCCGAGCGGGGGGGGTTCGCGAACACCGGGGAGCTGTTTTTT.

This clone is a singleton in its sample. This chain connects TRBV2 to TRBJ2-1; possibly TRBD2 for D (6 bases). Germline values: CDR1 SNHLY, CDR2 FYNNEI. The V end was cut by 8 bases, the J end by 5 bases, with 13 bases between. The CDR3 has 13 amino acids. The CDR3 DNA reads TGTGCCAGCTGCGGGACCCCTAACAATGAGCAGTTCTTC. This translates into CASCGTPNNEQFF.

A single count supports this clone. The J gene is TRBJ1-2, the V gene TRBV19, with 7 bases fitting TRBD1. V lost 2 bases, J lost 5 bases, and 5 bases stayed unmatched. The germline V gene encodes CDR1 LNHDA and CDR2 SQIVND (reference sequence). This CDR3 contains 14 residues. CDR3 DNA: TGTGCCAGTAGTATATGGGGGACAGTTTATGGCTACACCTTC. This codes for CASSIWGTVYGYTF.

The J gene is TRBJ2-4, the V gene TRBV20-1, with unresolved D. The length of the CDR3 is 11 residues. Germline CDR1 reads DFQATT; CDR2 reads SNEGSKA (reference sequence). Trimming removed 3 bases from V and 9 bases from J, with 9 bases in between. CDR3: CSASPRLIQYF. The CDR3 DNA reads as TGCAGTGCTAGCCCCAGACTCATTCAGTACTTC.